The 17 T cell receptor beta chains below were found in one sample sequenced in a study of shared clonotypes between healthy human individuals. Profiling relied on immunoSEQ multiplex PCR, and the TCRdb table lists in-frame clones only, not all of them. The repertoire consists of 2.3 million or so clones, with approximately 93% occurring once and the leading ten covering under 0.45%. The sample comprised naive CD4+ T cells from PBMCs. Subset noted: CD45RA+ positively selected. Receptors were obtained from a man in his late teens or twenties in good health. Some clones in this sample may be carry-over from other donors' samples.

This clone was recorded only once. The chain joins TRBV11-2 to TRBJ2-2; TRBD1 is a possible D gene (6 bases). The CDR3 runs 15 residues. The germline V and J ends were trimmed by 11 bases and 0 bases, with 16 bases remaining between them. The germline CDR1 and CDR2 sequences are SGHAT and FQNNGV. The CDR3 DNA reads as TGTGCCTCCCTAGGGGGAGACGCGAACACCGGGGAGCTGTTTTTT. Its protein product is CASLGGDANTGELFF.

CDR3 residues: CASSLGGTSGTAKNIQYF. CDR3 sequence (DNA): TGTGCCAGCAGCTTGGGGGGGACTAGCGGGACTGCCAAAAACATTCAGTACTTC. The chain combines TRBV5-4 with TRBJ2-4; TRBD2 matches 13 bases. CDR3 length: 18 amino acids. The V segment lost 0 bases and the J segment 1 base; nucleotides outside the gene matches: 4. Germline-derived CDR1 and CDR2 are SGHNT and YYREEE (reference sequence).

This rearrangement joins TRBV7-3 to TRBJ2-1; TRBD2 agrees at 7 bases. The CDR3 is 14 amino acids. V was clipped by 4 bases and J by 2 bases; unmatched bases: 2. Germline CDR1 is SGHTA and CDR2 is FQGTGA. The chain's CDR3 is CASSSGLAYNEQFF. The CDR3 DNA reads as TGTGCCAGCAGCTCAGGACTAGCCTACAATGAGCAGTTCTTC.

This CDR3 is CASSPGPLPTNYGYTF. The CDR3 DNA is TGTGCCAGCTCACCGGGGCCTCTACCCACTAACTATGGCTACACCTTC. V gene TRBV18 combines with J gene TRBJ1-2, with D perhaps TRBD1 (5 bases). Trimming took off 3 bases at V and 0 bases at J, with 14 bases between the two ends. Germline loops: CDR1 KGHSH, CDR2 LQKENI. This CDR3 contains 16 residues.

The V call is TRBV2, the J call TRBJ2-1, with 12 bases that match TRBD2. V was clipped by 1 base and J by 5 bases; unmatched bases: 0. This CDR3 spans 15 amino acids. Germline V gene data show CDR1 as SNHLY and CDR2 as FYNNEI. As DNA, the CDR3 is TGTGCCAGCAGTGAAGGACTAGCGGGAGACAATGAGCAGTTCTTC. It is translated as CASSEGLAGDNEQFF.

This clone came up once. The chain is built from TRBV11-3 and TRBJ2-6; possibly TRBD1 for D (6 bases). The length of the CDR3 is 17 residues. The germline gives CDR1 SGHNT, CDR2 YENEEA. Trimming cost V 5 bases and J 1 base, with 15 bases left between them. The CDR3 spells CASSPSPGTSGANVLTF. The CDR3 region has the DNA TGTGCCAGCAGCCCCAGCCCCGGGACATCTGGGGCCAACGTCCTGACTTTC.

The J gene is TRBJ2-1, the V gene TRBV5-1, with 10 bases matching TRBD2. CDR1 is SGHRS and CDR2 is YFSETQ in the germline V gene. The CDR3 is 16 residues long. V lost 4 bases to trimming and J lost 1 base; unmatched junction nucleotides: 5. The CDR3 is CASSITSGTSYNEQFF. The CDR3 coding sequence is TGCGCCAGCAGCATCACTAGCGGGACGTCCTACAATGAGCAGTTCTTC.

As regards this clone: Other nucleotide sequences from this sample produce the same CDR3. The CDR3 bases are TGCGCCAGCAGCTTGGCCACCGATACGCAGTATTTT. It encodes CASSLATDTQYF. The rearrangement links TRBV5-1 to TRBJ2-3; no definite D call. Germline CDR1 is SGHRS and CDR2 is YFSETQ. V shed 0 bases and J shed 6 bases, with 5 bases lying between them. The length of the CDR3 is 12 residues. Drawing the rest from reference TRBV5-1 and TRBJ2-3, the complete variable domain is KAGVTQTPRYLIKTRGQQVTLSCSPISGHRSVSWYQQTPGQGLQFLFEYFSETQRNKGNFPGRFSGRQFSNSRSEMNVSTLELGDSALYLCASSLATDTQYFGPGTRLTVL.

The chain joins TRBV2 to TRBJ2-2; D not resolved. The CDR3 is 15 residues long. Per the germline V gene, CDR1 is SNHLY and CDR2 is FYNNEI. Trimming stripped 7 bases from V and 5 bases from J, with 17 bases between. The CDR3 bases are TGTGCCAGCACCATTGACTTGAGAACAACCGGGGAGCTGTTTTTT. This translates into CASTIDLRTTGELFF.

The chain recombines TRBV30 with TRBJ1-2; D remains ambiguous. The CDR3 contains 11 residues. From germline, CDR1 is GTSNPN and CDR2 SVGIG (reference sequence). Trimming took off 5 bases at V and 5 bases at J, with 9 bases between the two ends. CDR3 amino acids: CAWERNYGYTF. The CDR3 nucleotides read TGTGCCTGGGAACGGAATTATGGCTACACCTTC.

The chain uses TRBV28 and TRBJ1-6; TRBD1 agrees at 7 bases. CDR3 length equals 14 residues. Germline V gene sequence: CDR1 MDHEN, CDR2 SYDVKM. V was pared by 6 bases and J by 8 bases, with 7 bases of the junction left unmatched. The CDR3 region has the DNA TGTGCCAGCAGCCCGAGACAGGGACATTCACCCCTCCACTTT. Amino acids: CASSPRQGHSPLHF.

The rearrangement joins TRBV11-2 to TRBJ2-1, with TRBD1 matching 9 bases. After removal of 5 bases from V and 11 bases from J, the junction contained 7 bases not matched to a gene. CDR1 is SGHAT and CDR2 is FQNNGV in the germline V gene. There are 13 residues in the CDR3. CDR3 DNA sequence: TGTGCCAGCAGCACAGAGACAGGGGGAAAGCAGTTCTTC. Translated, it gives CASSTETGGKQFF.

This chain uses TRBV18 with TRBJ1-2, with TRBD1 matching over 8 bases. J was trimmed by 4 bases and V by 6 bases; bases with no gene match: 7. CDR3 size: 14 residues. Germline values: CDR1 KGHSH, CDR2 LQKENI. The CDR3 loop is CASSDGQGGYGYTF. The CDR3, as DNA: TGTGCCAGCTCGGACGGACAGGGAGGCTATGGCTACACCTTC.

Of note for this clone: Other DNA variants within this sample encode the same CDR3. V and J are TRBV20-1 and TRBJ2-5; D not resolved. With 3 bases removed from V and 1 base from J, the gap between germline ends came to 3 bases. Per germline, CDR1 DFQATT and CDR2 SNEGSKA (reference sequence). This CDR3 is 11 amino acids long. The CDR3, as DNA: TGCAGTGCTAGTAGCCAAGAGACCCAGTACTTC. It encodes CSASSQETQYF.

This clone has only one observation. V gene TRBV7-2 combines with J gene TRBJ2-5, with D perhaps TRBD1 (6 bases). Germline CDR1 reads SGHTA; CDR2 reads FQGNSA. This CDR3 is built from 13 residues. V lost 7 bases, J lost 1 base, and 10 bases lay in between. The CDR3 bases are TGTGCCAGCACACCGACAGGCCAAGAGACCCAGTACTTC. Translation: CASTPTGQETQYF.

This chain joins TRBV15 and TRBJ1-1; tentatively, D is TRBD1 (5 bases). The CDR3 runs 15 residues. The V gene's germline CDR1 is LNHNV and CDR2 YYDKDF (reference sequence). V was clipped by 0 bases and J by 4 bases, with 12 bases between them. CDR3 in amino acids: CATSRDVGGSTEAFF. In DNA, the CDR3 is TGTGCCACCAGCAGAGATGTCGGGGGTTCCACTGAAGCTTTCTTT.

The chain carries TRBV4-2 and TRBJ2-7, with 12 bases fitting TRBD2. Per the germline V gene, CDR1 is LGHNA and CDR2 is YNFKEQ. V trimming: 2 bases; J trimming: 3 bases; junction bases outside the gene matches: 5. The CDR3 contains 16 residues. This CDR3 is CASSQLTSGRLYEQYF. The CDR3 DNA reads as TGTGCCAGCAGCCAATTGACTAGCGGGAGACTCTACGAGCAGTACTTC.